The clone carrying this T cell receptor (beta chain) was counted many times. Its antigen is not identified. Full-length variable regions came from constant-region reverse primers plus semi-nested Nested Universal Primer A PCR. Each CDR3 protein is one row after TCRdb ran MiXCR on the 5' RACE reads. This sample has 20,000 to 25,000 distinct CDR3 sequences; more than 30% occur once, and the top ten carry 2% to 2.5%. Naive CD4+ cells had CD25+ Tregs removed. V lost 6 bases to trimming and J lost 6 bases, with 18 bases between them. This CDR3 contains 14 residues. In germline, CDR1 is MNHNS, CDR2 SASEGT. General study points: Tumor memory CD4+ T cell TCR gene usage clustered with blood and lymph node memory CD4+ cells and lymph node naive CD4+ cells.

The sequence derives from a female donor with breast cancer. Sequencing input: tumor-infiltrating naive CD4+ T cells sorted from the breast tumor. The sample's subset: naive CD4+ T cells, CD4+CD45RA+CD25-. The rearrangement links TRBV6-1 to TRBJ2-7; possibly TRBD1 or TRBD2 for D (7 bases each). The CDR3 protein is CASRRGREQLEQYF. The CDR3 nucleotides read TGTGCCAGCAGGAGGGGGCGGGAGCAACTCGAGCAGTACTTC.